These T cell receptor beta chains were read from a single sample in a study of T cell responses to AZD1222 COVID-19 vaccine. Assay: immunoSEQ multiplex PCR; the TCRdb copy retains only in-frame clones and omits some. Of about 150,000 clones listed, about 87% were seen once; the top ten hold less than 3.5%. The input for sequencing was peripheral blood, taken on day 0 of AZD1222 vaccination. The origin of the receptors is an adult in good health. CDR3s include the opening cysteine and the closing phenylalanine or tryptophan. Each record gives: J gene, D gene, V gene, clone size, CDR3 DNA, CDR3 protein. The D gene is left open where the match is weak. Expanded clones get a size class; other rows say once, few or many, or leave the size out.

>TRBJ2-7|NA|TRBV2|NA
TGTGCCAGCAGTGCCTCCGGGACTCACTGCGAGCAGTACTTC
CASSASGTHCEQYF
>TRBJ1-3|TRBD1|TRBV9|NA
TGTGCCAGCAGCCCGCGACAGGGCTCTGGAAACACCATATATTTT
CASSPRQGSGNTIYF
>TRBJ1-4|TRBD1|TRBV6-6|NA
TGTGCCAGCAGTCCTACCGGGACAGGGGCCTCTAATGAAAAACTGTTTTTT
CASSPTGTGASNEKLFF
>TRBJ2-1|NA|TRBV27|NA
TGTGCCAGCAGTCCTGGGGGCCTTTACAATGAGCAGTTCTTC
CASSPGGLYNEQFF
>TRBJ1-2|NA|TRBV7-2|NA
TGTGCCAGCAGCCCAGGGAATGGGGCCTATGGCTACACCTTC
CASSPGNGAYGYTF
>TRBJ2-5|TRBD2|TRBV2|NA
TGTGCCAGCAGTGAACTGGGGACTAGCGTTGGGGAGACCCAGTACTTC
CASSELGTSVGETQYF
>TRBJ2-2|TRBD1|TRBV5-1|NA
TGCGCCAGCAGCCAAGGACAGGGGGGCACCGGGGAGCTGTTTTTT
CASSQGQGGTGELFF
>TRBJ2-1|TRBD2|TRBV6-5|NA
TGTGCCAGCAGTCAAAGCGGGGGGCAGTTCTTC
CASSQSGGQFF
>TRBJ1-1|TRBD1|TRBV5-5|NA
TGTGCCAGCAGCTTGGCCCCAGGGGGCAACACTGAAGCTTTCTTT
CASSLAPGGNTEAFF
>TRBJ2-3|NA|TRBV2|NA
TGTGCCAGCAGGCAACTAGGGGTGGGAGATACGCAGTATTTT
CASRQLGVGDTQYF
>TRBJ2-7|NA|TRBV25-1|few
TGTGCCAGCAGTGAAGTCTACGAGCAGTACTTC
CASSEVYEQYF